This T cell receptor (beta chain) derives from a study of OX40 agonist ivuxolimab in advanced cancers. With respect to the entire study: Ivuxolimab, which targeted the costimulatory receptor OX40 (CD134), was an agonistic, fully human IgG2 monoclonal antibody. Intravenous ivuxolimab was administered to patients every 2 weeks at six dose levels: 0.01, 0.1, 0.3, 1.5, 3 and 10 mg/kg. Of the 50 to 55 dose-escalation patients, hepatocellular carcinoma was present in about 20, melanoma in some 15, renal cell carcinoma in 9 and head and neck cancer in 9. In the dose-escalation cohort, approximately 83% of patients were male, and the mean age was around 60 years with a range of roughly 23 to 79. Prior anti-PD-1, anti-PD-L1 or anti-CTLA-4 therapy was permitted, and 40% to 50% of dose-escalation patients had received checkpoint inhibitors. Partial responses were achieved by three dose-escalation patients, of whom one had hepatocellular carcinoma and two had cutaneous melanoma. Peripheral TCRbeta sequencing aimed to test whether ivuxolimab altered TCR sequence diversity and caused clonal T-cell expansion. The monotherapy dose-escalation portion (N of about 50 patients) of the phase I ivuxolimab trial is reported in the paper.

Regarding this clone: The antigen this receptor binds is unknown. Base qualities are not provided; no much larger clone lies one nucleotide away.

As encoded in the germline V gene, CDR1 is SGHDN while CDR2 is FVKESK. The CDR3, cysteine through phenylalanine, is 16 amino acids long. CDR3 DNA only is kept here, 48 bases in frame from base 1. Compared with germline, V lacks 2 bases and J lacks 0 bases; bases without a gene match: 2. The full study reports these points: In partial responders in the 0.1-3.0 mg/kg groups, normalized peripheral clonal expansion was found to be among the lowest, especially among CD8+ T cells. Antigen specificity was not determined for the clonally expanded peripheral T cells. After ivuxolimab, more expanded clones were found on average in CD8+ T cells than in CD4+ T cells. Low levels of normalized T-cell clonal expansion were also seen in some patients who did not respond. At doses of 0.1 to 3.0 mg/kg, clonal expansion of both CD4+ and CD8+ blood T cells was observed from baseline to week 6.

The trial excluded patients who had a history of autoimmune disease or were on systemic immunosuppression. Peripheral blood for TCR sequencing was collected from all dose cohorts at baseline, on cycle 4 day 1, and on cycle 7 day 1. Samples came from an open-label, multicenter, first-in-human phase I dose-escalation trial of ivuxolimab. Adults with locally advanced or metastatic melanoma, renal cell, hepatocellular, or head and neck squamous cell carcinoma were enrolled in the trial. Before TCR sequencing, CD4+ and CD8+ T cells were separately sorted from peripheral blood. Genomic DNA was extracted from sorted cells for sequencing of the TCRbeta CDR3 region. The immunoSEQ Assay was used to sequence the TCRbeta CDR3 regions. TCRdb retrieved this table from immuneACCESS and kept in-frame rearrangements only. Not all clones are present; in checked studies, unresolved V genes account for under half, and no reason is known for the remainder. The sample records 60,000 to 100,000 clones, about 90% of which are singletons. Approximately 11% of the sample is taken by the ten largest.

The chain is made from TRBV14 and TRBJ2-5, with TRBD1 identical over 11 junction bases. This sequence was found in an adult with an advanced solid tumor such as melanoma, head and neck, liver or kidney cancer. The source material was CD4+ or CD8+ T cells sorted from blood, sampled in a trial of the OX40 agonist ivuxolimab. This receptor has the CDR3 CASSQRDRGYQETQYF. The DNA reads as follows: TGTGCCAGCAGCCAAAGGGACAGGGGGTACCAAGAGACCCAGTACTTC.